Included here is one TCR beta chain sequence, with context. This sample is drawn from a study of T cell clones after liver transplantation. Germline values: CDR1 LNHDA, CDR2 SQIVND (reference sequence). V lost 0 bases to trimming and J lost 6 bases, with 5 bases between them. CDR3 length: 13 amino acids. Repertoires were generated with immunoSEQ multiplex PCR, while TCRdb's copy carries only in-frame clones and drops some. The data show around 110,000 clones, 75% to 95% seen once. The sample in question was CD4+ T cells from blood, obtained 12 months after liver transplant. The TCR originated in a human patient who received a liver transplant. Some T cells may originate from the graft donor. This chain links TRBV19 with TRBJ2-2; D not resolved. DNA of the CDR3: TGTGCCAGTAGTATAGATGGTCCCGGGGAGCTGTTTTTT. It encodes CASSIDGPGELFF.